The present entry profiles one T cell receptor beta chain with its context. Its antigen is not identified. The sample originates from a study of CD8+ T cells in alopecia areata. From germline, CDR1 is SGHRS and CDR2 YFSETQ. The CDR3 has 11 residues. Trimming removed 5 bases at V and 3 bases at J, with 5 bases between. Sequencing used cDNA as its template, made by extracting RNA and reverse transcribing it. Using immunoSEQ multiplex PCR, the repertoire was profiled, and TCRdb retains in-frame clones only, with some absent. The profile shows about 98,000 clones, 40% to 45% of them singletons. Study outcomes and limitations: Higher clonality was seen in lesional scalp than in normal scalp, especially in alopecia totalis/universalis.

This chain uses TRBV5-1 with TRBJ1-1; TRBD1 is a possible D gene (5 bases). The clonotype originates from a human donor with alopecia areata. Sequenced: CD4+ T cells sorted from blood. CDR3 sequence: CASRGDTEAFF. CDR3 nucleotide sequence: TGCGCCAGCAGGGGGGACACTGAAGCTTTCTTT.